This T cell receptor beta chain was captured by sequencing in a study of CD4 T cells in relation to SARS-CoV-2 and coronaviruses (dated by TCRdb to the early 2020s). With respect to the entire study: In the ViraFEST assay, PBMCs were grown with antigen for about ten days, and TCR beta CDR3s were then sequenced to identify antigen-specific clonal expansions. An HIV-1 Nef peptide pool or a no-peptide culture served as the negative reference condition. HLA restriction was mapped for shared crossreactive spike epitopes using patient-derived lymphoblastoid cell lines. Memory CD4+ T cell crossreactivity between SARS-CoV-2 and common cold coronavirus spike proteins was assessed at the TCR clonotype level in the study. The Adaptive Biotechnologies TCR-sequencing kit was used for samples from a few pre-COVID donors and for the naive versus memory experiments, whereas the other data were Illumina-based. A different TCR-beta assay, based on Illumina, was used to sequence expansion assays from other donors in the study.

On this clone itself: There is no known antigen for this receptor. No base qualities exist here, and no much larger clone lies one base off it.

The CDR3 measures 13 amino acids from cysteine to phenylalanine. The kept DNA is CDR3 alone, 39 bases in frame from the first base. The CDR1 and CDR2 encoded by the germline V gene (reference sequence) are LNHDA and SQIVND. The V and J ends are trimmed by 5 bases and 5 bases, leaving 10 bases between them. The research as a whole found: Crossreactivity analysis centred on spike protein, so crossreactivity against other viral proteins was not assessed. Memory CD4+ clonotypes crossrecognizing SARS-CoV-2 and at least one common cold coronavirus spike were found in roughly 65% of donors. Significantly weaker SARS-CoV-2-driven expansion was shown by crossreactive clones than by monoreactive clones, consistent with antigenic imprinting. Small numbers of patients and of tested TCRs were a limitation of the study. No donor contributed both pre-pandemic and post-infection samples, which limited tracing the source of pre-existing responses.

CD4+ T cells from unexposed donors were collected before the COVID-19 pandemic (2011-2018). The EasySep CD4+ T cell isolation kit was used to isolate CD4+ T cells once the cultures had run for 9 to 11 days. Unexposed donor CD4+ T cells were tested for reactivity to SARS-CoV-2 S and N and four common cold coronavirus spike pools, as cell number allowed. Each well received millions of PBMCs, cultured in IMDM supplemented with roughly 5% human AB serum and roughly 10 IU/ml IL-2. Half of the culture medium was replaced with fresh IL-2-containing medium on days 3 and 7. In general, every peptide culture condition was set up in three replicate wells. Leukapheresis product for the unexposed donors was bought commercially. Ficoll-Paque PLUS gradient centrifugation was used to isolate PBMCs from leukapheresis product or whole blood. PBMCs were either used fresh in the expansion assay or cryopreserved at -140 degrees C. The QIAamp Micro DNA Kit was used to extract genomic DNA from the CD4+ T cells.

Library prep was done by the immunoSEQ multiplex PCR assay. On the study's bioinformatics: During preprocessing, nonproductive sequences were removed, as were CDR3s that did not start with C, did not end with F or W, or were shorter than 7 amino acids. Antigen-specific clonotypes were called with the MANAFEST web app on the basis of expansion relative to the reference and to other culture wells. A clone counted as positive if significantly expanded in 2 of 3 replicate wells versus the reference culture at FDR below 0.05. A further requirement for positive clones was significant expansion compared with all other tandem wells, along with an odds ratio above 5. Pairwise Levenshtein distance, computed with the stringdist R package after three terminal residues were trimmed from each end, was used as the measure of CDR3 homology. TCRdb took this table from immuneACCESS and kept in-frame rearrangements with V and J called. Such tables lack part of the clones; where checked against another copy, unresolved V genes explain under half of the gap, and the rest is unexplained. V and J calls and clone size come straight from that table; D and trimming were deduced from the DNA. The table for this sample lists fewer than 20,000 clones; approximately 82% of them were counted only once. The leading ten clones occupy about 21% of the sample.

In this chain, TRBV19 is recombined with TRBJ2-1, with a weak D call of TRBD1 (5 bases match). The sample consisted of CD4+ T cells from PBMCs, cultured in vitro. The sequence was collected from a human donor in good health. The DNA is as follows: TGTGCCAGTAGTGGAAAAGGGGACAATGAGCAGTTCTTC. Its protein is CASSGKGDNEQFF.